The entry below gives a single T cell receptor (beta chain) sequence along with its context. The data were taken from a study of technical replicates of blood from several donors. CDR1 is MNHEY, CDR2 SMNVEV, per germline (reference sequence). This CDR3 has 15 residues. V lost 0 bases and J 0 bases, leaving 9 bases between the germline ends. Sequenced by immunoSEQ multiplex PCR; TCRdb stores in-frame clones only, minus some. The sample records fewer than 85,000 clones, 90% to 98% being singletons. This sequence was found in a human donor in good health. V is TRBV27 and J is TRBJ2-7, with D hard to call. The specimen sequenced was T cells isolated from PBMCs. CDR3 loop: CASSLSRGGSYEQYF. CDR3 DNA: TGTGCCAGCAGTTTATCCCGAGGCGGCTCCTACGAGCAGTACTTC.